A selection of T cell receptor beta chains follows, all from one sample in a study of blood T cell repertoires in COVID-19. Data came from immunoSEQ multiplex PCR; TCRdb stores just in-frame clones and leaves some out. Of tens of thousands of clones in the sample, 80% to 85% are singletons; the top ten hold 25% to 30%. Source material: peripheral blood. The receptors were gathered from a human donor in a cohort sampled during active COVID-19. Both conserved end residues are part of each CDR3. A D gene is named only where the DNA matches it firmly. Clone size is not always given. Where it is, it says once, few, many or a class for expanded clones.

v_gene	d_gene	abundance	j_gene	CDR3nt	CDR3aa
TRBV29-1	TRBD1	.	TRBJ2-5	TGCAGCAGCAGGACAGGAGTGCAAGAGACCCAGTACTTC	CSSRTGVQETQYF
TRBV6-1	.	few	TRBJ2-7	TGTGCCAGCAGTGAAACAGGGATGTACTACGAGCAGTACTTC	CASSETGMYYEQYF
TRBV7-9	.	.	TRBJ1-4	TGTGCCAGCAGCTCCACAGATGAAAAACTGTTTTTT	CASSSTDEKLFF
TRBV10-3	.	.	TRBJ1-1	TGTGCCATCAGTAACGGCGGGACGAACACTGAAGCTTTCTTT	CAISNGGTNTEAFF
TRBV5-6	.	.	TRBJ1-3	TGTGCCAGCAGCCTCGGTTACGGAAACACCATATATTTT	CASSLGYGNTIYF
TRBV9	TRBD2	.	TRBJ2-2	TGTGCCAGCAGCGTTAGCGGGGGGGATACCGGGGAGCTGTTTTTT	CASSVSGGDTGELFF
TRBV4-3	TRBD2	.	TRBJ2-1	TGCGCCAGCAGCCAAGATAGGGCTAGCGGGGGCAATGAGCAGTTCTTC	CASSQDRASGGNEQFF
TRBV29-1	.	.	TRBJ1-2	TGCAGCGTCCTACAGGGTTCTAACTATGGCTACACCTTC	CSVLQGSNYGYTF
TRBV28	TRBD2	.	TRBJ2-1	TGTGCCAGCGTAGCGGGGGGGGGTAACAATGAGCAGTTCTTC	CASVAGGGNNEQFF
TRBV2	TRBD2	.	TRBJ2-5	TGTGCCAGCAGGGCCTCTAGCGGGGGGGGAGAGACCCAGTACTTC	CASRASSGGGETQYF
TRBV7-8	TRBD1	.	TRBJ2-7	TGTGCCAGCAGCTTAGCCGGGACAGCTCCCTACGAGCAGTACTTC	CASSLAGTAPYEQYF
TRBV7-9	.	.	TRBJ2-7	TGTGCCAGCAGAGGAGAATATACTACCTTTTACGAGCAGTACTTC	CASRGEYTTFYEQYF
TRBV10-3	.	.	TRBJ2-5	TGTGCCACCGGGGTGGGGGAGACCCAGTACTTC	CATGVGETQYF
TRBV15	.	.	TRBJ2-7	TGTGCCACCAGCAGAAATACACCCAGCTCCTACGAGCAGTACTTC	CATSRNTPSSYEQYF
TRBV21-1	.	.	TRBJ1-5	TGTGCCAGCAGCCAAGGGACACCCTATAGCAATCAGCCCCAGCATTTT	CASSQGTPYSNQPQHF
TRBV5-1	TRBD2	.	TRBJ2-7	TGCGCCAGCAGCTTGCCGCGACAGGTAACTAGCGGGGACATCGACGAGCAGTACTTC	CASSLPRQVTSGDIDEQYF
TRBV12-3/TRBV12-4	.	.	TRBJ1-2	TGTGCCAGCAGTTTCAGGACAGACTATGGCTACACCTTC	CASSFRTDYGYTF
TRBV10-3	TRBD1	.	TRBJ1-5	TGTGCCATCAGTGAGGACAGGGCCTATCAGCCCCAGCATTTT	CAISEDRAYQPQHF
TRBV5-1	.	many	TRBJ2-7	TGCGCCAGCAGCCCTTCGGGTTACGAGCAGTACTTC	CASSPSGYEQYF
TRBV7-2	TRBD1	.	TRBJ2-5	TGTGCCAGCAGCTTAGCAACAGGGGCGGGGACCCAGTACTTC	CASSLATGAGTQYF